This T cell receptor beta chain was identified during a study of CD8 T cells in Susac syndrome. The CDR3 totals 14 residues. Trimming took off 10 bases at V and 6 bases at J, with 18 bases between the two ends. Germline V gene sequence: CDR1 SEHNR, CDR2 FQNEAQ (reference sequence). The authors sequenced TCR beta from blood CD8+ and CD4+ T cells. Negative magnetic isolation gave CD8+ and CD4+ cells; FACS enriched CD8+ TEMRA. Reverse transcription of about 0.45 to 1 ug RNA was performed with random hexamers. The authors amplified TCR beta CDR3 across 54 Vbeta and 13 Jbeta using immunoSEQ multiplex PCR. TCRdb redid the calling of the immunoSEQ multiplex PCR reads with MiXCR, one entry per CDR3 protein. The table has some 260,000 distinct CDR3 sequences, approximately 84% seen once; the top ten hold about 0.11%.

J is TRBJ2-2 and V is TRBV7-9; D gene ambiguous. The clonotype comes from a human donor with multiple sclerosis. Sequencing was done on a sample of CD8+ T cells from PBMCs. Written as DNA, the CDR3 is TGTGCCACCGAAATAGGGCGCAGTCCCGGGGAGCTGTTTTTT. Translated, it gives CATEIGRSPGELFF.